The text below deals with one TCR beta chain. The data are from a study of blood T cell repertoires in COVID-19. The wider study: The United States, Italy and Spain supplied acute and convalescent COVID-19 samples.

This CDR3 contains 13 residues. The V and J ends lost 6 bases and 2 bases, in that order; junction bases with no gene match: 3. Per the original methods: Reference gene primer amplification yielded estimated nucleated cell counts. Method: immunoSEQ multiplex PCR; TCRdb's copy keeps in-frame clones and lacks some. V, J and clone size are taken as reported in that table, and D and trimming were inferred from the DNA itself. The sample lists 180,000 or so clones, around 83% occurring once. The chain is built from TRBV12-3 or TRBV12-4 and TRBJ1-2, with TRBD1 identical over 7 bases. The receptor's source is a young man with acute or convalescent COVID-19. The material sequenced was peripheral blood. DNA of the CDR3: TGTGCCAGCAGGATACAGGGGAACTATGGCTACACCTTC. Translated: CASRIQGNYGYTF.